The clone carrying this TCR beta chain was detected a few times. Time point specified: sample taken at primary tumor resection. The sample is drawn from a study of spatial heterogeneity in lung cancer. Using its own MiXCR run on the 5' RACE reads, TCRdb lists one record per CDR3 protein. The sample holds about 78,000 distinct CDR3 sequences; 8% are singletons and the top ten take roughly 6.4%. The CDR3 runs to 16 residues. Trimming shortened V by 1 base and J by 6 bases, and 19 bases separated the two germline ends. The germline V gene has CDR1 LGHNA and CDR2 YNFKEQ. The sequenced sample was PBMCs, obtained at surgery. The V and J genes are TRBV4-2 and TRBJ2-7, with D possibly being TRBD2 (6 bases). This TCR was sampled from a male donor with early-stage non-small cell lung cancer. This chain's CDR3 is CASSQGAGRSIGEQYF. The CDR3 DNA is TGTGCCAGCAGCCAAGGCGCAGGGAGGAGTATAGGCGAGCAGTACTTC.